This T cell receptor beta chain was recovered during a study of T cell responses to AZD1222 COVID-19 vaccine. The study, taken as a whole, reports: The donor cohort was predominantly white British with a female majority, and clonal diversity may have been underestimated.

Details on this clone: The antigen is unknown.

The data were produced by immunoSEQ multiplex PCR, yet TCRdb's version contains in-frame clones alone and is incomplete. The sample yields over 95,000 clones, approximately 87% seen once. The ends lost 5 bases at V and 0 bases at J; junction bases unmatched: 4. Germline V gives CDR1 SQVTM, CDR2 ANQGSEA. The CDR3 covers 14 residues. The chain links TRBV29-1 to TRBJ2-3; TRBD2 matches 8 bases. The receptor comes from an adult in good health. Sequenced here: peripheral blood, sampled on day 0 of AZD1222 vaccination. The CDR3 loop reads CSVIAGPSTDTQYF. CDR3 in DNA: TGCAGCGTTATAGCGGGACCTAGCACAGATACGCAGTATTTT.